This TCR beta chain appears in the sequencing data of a study of human T cells and chemical hapten exposure. As for the study in general: The patients were mostly female; they had alopecia areata, totalis or universalis. Variability of per-sample TCR yields stemmed mainly from small differences in pooled library volume.

TCRdb processed the RACE reads anew with MiXCR; each CDR3 protein has one entry. This table holds hundreds of thousands of distinct CDR3 sequences, nearly 6.5% found once. The CDR3 loop spans 15 amino acids. The V gene lost 5 bases and the J gene lost 7 bases, with 15 bases spanning the gap. Germline CDR1 and CDR2: MNHEY and SVGAGI. Time point defined: patch test 2, 6 weeks after DPC sensitization. Treatment here: therapeutic diphenylcyclopropenone sensitization with weekly scalp DPC. Patches went on only after blood had been drawn each time. The study drew its donors from alopecia patients who were 18 to 70 years old and suitable for DPC.

The chain recombines TRBV6-5 with TRBJ1-6; the D is unclear. The specimen was whole blood, collected in connection with sensitization to the hapten diphenylcyclopropenone (DPC). This clonotype was sampled from a woman in her late teens or twenties with alopecia areata. Some clones in this sample may be carry-over from other donors' samples. The CDR3, as DNA: TGTGCCAGCAGTCAAAGGACGCAAAGCAATTCACCCCTCCACTTT. Amino acid sequence: CASSQRTQSNSPLHF.